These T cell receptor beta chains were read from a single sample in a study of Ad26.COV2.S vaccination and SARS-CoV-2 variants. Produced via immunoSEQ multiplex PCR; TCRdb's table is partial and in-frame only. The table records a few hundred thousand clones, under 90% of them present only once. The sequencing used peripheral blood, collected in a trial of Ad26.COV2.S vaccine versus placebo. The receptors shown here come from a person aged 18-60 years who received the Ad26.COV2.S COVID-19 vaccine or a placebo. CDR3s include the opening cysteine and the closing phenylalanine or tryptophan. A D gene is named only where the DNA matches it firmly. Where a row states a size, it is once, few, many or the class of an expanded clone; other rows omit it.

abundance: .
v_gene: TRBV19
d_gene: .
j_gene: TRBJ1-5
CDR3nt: TGTGCCAGTAGTATAGGGGGGGGAGGGTCAAATCAGCCCCAGCATTTT
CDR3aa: CASSIGGGGSNQPQHF

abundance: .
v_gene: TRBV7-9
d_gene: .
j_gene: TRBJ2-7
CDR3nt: TGTGCCAGCAGCACCGGGACCCCATACGAGCAGTACTTC
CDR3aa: CASSTGTPYEQYF

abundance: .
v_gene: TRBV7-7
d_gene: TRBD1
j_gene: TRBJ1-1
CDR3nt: TGTGCCAGCAGCTTAGTGGCAGACAGGGGGCGATATACTGAAGCTTTCTTT
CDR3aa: CASSLVADRGRYTEAFF

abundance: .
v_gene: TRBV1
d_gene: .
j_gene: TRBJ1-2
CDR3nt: TGCACCAGCAGCTCCAATCCGGGACAGGTCTATGGCTACACCTTC
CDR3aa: CTSSSNPGQVYGYTF

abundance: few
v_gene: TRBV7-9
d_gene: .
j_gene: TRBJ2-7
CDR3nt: TGTGCCAGCAGCTTAGTCGAGGCAAACGAGCAGTACTTC
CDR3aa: CASSLVEANEQYF

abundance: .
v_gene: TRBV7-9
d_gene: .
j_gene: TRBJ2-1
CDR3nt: TGTGCCAGCAGCTTTGAAGTATCCGGCGATGTCCTCAATGAGCAGTTCTTC
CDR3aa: CASSFEVSGDVLNEQFF

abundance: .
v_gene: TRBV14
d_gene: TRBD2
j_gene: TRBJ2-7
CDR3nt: TGTGCCAGCAGCCAAACTAGCGGGGGATCCTACGAGCAGTACTTC
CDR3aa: CASSQTSGGSYEQYF

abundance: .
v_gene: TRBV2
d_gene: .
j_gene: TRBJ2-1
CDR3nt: TGTGCCAGCAGGATGGCTCAAAAGCAGTTCTTC
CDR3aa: CASRMAQKQFF

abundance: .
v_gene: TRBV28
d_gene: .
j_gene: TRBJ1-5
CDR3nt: TGTGCCAGCAGTTTCGTGGGAGGCAGCTATAGCAATCAGCCCCAGCATTTT
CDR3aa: CASSFVGGSYSNQPQHF

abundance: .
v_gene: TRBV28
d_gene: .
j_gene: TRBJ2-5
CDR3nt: TGTGCCAGCAGTTCCCTGACAGGAGGGGGAGAGACCCAGTACTTC
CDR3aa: CASSSLTGGGETQYF

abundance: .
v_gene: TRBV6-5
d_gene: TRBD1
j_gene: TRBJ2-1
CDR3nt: TGTGCCAGCAGTAGGACAGGCGGCTACTACAATGAGCAGTTCTTC
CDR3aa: CASSRTGGYYNEQFF

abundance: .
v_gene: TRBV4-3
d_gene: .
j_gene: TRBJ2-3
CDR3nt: TGCGCCAGCAGCCAAGATCGGCGGAGAGCCACAGATACGCAGTATTTT
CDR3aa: CASSQDRRRATDTQYF

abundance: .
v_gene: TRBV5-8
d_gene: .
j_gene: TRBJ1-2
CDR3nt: TGTGCCAGCAGCCGGACACAAGGGCACTATGGCTACACCTTC
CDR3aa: CASSRTQGHYGYTF

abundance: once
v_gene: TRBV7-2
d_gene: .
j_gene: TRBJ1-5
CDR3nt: TGTGCCAGCAGCTTAAACTACAGGGTGGAGAGCAATCAGCCCCAGCATTTT
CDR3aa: CASSLNYRVESNQPQHF

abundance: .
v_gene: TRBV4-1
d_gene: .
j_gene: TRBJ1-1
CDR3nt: TGCGCCAGCAGCCCCGGACCCCTAAAAAAGGCTTTCTTT
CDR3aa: CASSPGPLKKAFF

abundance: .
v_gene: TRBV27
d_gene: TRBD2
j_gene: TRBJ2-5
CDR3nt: TGTGCCAGCAGGTCTAGCGGGAGTTTAGAGACCCAGTACTTC
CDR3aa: CASRSSGSLETQYF

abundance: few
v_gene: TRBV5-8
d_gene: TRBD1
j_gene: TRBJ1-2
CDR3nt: TGTGCCAGCAGCTTCACAGGGGTTTATGGCTACACCTTC
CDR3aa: CASSFTGVYGYTF

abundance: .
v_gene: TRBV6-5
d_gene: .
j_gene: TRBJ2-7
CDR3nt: TGTGCCAGCAGGCTAGTTACTGCCTACGAGCAGTACTTC
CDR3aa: CASRLVTAYEQYF

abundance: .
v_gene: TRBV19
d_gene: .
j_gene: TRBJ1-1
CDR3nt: TGTGCCAGTAGTATTGAAGGATGGATGGTGGGAGCCGGACCGAACACTGAAGCTTTCTTT
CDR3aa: CASSIEGWMVGAGPNTEAFF

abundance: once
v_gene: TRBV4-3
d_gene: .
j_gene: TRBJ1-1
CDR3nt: TGCGCCAGCAGCCAACTTCGATGGTTGGAGCGATCATTCCTATCTCCAACTGAAGCTTTCTTT
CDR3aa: CASSQLRWLERSFLSPTEAFF

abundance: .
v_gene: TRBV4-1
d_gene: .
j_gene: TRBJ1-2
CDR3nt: TGCGCCAGCAGCCAAGAAAGGACCTATGGCTACACCTTC
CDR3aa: CASSQERTYGYTF

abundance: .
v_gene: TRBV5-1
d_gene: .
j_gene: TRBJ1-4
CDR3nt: TGCGCCAGCAGCTTGGACAGGGTTGTCGATGAAAAACTGTTTTTT
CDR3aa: CASSLDRVVDEKLFF

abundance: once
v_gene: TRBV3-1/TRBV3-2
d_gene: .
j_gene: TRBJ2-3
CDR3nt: TGTGCCAGCAGCCATTTGGGGGGTACAGATACGCAGTATTTT
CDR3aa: CASSHLGGTDTQYF

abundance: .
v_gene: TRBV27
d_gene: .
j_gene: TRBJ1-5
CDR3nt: TGTGCCAGCAGTCCTAGTCGGACGGGCTTCAATCAGCCCCAGCATTTT
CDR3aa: CASSPSRTGFNQPQHF

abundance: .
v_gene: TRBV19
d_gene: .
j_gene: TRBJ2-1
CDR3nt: TGTGCCAGTAGATCCGGGACTTCTCAGGGGAATGAGCAGTTCTTC
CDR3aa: CASRSGTSQGNEQFF

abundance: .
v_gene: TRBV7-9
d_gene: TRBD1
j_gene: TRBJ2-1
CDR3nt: TGTGCCAGCACCTTCGCCCTCCCGGGACAGGGGGCCAATGAGCAGTTCTTC
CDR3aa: CASTFALPGQGANEQFF

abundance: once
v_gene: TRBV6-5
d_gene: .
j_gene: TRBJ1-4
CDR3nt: TGTGCCAGCAGTTACTCTACGGTTCTGAATGAAAAACTGTTTTTT
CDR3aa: CASSYSTVLNEKLFF

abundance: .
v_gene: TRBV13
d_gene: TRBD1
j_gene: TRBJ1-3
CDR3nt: TGTGCCAGCAGGACAGGGGTTAGCTCTGGAAACACCATATATTTT
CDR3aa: CASRTGVSSGNTIYF

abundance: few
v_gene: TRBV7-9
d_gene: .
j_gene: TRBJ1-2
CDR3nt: TGTGCCAGCTACAAGGGGGACTATGGCTACACCTTC
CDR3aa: CASYKGDYGYTF

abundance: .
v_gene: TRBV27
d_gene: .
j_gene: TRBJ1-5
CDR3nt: TGTGCCAGCAGCCCCCAAGCCCATCAGCCCCAGCATTTT
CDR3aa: CASSPQAHQPQHF

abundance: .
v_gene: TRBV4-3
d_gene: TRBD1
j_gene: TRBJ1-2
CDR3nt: TGCGCCAGCAGCAAAGGACAGGGGGCGGAGGGCTACACCTTC
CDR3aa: CASSKGQGAEGYTF

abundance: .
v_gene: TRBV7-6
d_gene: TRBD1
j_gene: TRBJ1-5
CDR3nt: TGTGCCAGCAGCTTATTACCACAGGGGGCGATCAATCAGCCCCAGCATTTT
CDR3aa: CASSLLPQGAINQPQHF

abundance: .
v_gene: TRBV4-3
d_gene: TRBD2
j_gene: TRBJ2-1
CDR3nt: TGCGCCAGCAGCCACCCATCACTGGCCGGGACTAGCGGGAACAATGAGCAGTTCTTC
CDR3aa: CASSHPSLAGTSGNNEQFF

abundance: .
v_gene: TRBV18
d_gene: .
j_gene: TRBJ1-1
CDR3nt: TGTGCCAGCTCACCTACCCGGGCCGGGGGTGAAGCTTTCTTT
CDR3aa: CASSPTRAGGEAFF

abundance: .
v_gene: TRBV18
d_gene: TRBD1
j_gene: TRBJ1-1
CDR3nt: TGTGCCAGCTCACCTCTAGGACAGGGTGACACTGAAGCTTTCTTT
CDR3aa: CASSPLGQGDTEAFF

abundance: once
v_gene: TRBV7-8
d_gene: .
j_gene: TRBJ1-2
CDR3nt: TGTGCCAGCAGCTTAGCCCGGGGGCAGGGTGTCGGTGGCTACACCTTC
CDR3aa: CASSLARGQGVGGYTF

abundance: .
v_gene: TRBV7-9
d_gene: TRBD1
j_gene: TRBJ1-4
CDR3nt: TGTGCCAGCAGCTGGGACAGGGGGGACGAAAAACTGTTTTTT
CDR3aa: CASSWDRGDEKLFF

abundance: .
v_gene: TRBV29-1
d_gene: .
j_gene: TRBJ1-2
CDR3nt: TGCAGCGCCACTCAGGGGAATGGCTACACCTTC
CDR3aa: CSATQGNGYTF

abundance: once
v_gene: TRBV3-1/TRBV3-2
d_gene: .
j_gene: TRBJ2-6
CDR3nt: TGTGCCAGCAGCCCAGCTCCCAGCTCTGGGGCCAACGTCCTGACTTTC
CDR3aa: CASSPAPSSGANVLTF

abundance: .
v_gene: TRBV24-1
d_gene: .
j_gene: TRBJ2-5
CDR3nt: TGTGCCACCAGTGAGGGTTTTGGGGCCTCAGAGACCCAGTACTTC
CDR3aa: CATSEGFGASETQYF

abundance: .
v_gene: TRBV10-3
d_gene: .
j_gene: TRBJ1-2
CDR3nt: TGTGCCATCAGTGAGTTCGAGGGGAGGGGCTACACCTTC
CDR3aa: CAISEFEGRGYTF

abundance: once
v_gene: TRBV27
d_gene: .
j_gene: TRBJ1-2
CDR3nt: TGTGCCAGCAGTCCCTTCGGGGGGAATGGCTACACCTTC
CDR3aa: CASSPFGGNGYTF

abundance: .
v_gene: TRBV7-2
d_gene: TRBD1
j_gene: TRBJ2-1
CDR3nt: TGTGCCAGCAGCCCCATTTCAAACGACAAGGGGGCTTCCTACAATGAGCAGTTCTTC
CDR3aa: CASSPISNDKGASYNEQFF

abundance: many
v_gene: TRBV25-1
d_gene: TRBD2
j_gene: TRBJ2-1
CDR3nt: TGTGCCAGCAGTGAACTTGGGACTAAGCAGTTCTTC
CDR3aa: CASSELGTKQFF

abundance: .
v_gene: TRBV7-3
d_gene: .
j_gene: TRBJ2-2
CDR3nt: TGTGCCAGCAGCTTCCGAGGGGTCCAAGCGAACACCGGGGAGCTGTTTTTT
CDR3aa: CASSFRGVQANTGELFF

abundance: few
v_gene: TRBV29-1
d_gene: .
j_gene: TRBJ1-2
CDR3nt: TGCAGCGTTGAAGATGGCAGGGTGGGAAATACCCTAATCTATGGCTACACCTTC
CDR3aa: CSVEDGRVGNTLIYGYTF

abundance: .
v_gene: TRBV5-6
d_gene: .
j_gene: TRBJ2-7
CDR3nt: TGTGCCAGCAGCTGGGACAGCGGGGTTAGGTCCTACGAGCAGTACTTC
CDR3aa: CASSWDSGVRSYEQYF

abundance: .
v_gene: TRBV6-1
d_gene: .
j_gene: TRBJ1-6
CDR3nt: TGTGCCAGCAGTGAAGCGGGCGTAACAGTCAATTCACCCCTCCACTTT
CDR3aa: CASSEAGVTVNSPLHF

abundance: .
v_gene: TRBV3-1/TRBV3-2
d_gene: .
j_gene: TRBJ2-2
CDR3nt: TGTGCCAGCAGCCAGAGAGGGACGCGAAACACCGGGGAGCTGTTTTTT
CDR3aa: CASSQRGTRNTGELFF

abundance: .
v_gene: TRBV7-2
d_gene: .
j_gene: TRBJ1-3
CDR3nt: TGTGCCAGCAGCTTATTGGTAGGGAGCTCTGGAAACACCATATATTTT
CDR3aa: CASSLLVGSSGNTIYF

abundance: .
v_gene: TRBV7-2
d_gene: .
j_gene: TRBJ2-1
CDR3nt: TGTGCCAGCAGCTTAAGGGGGTATGAGCAGTTCTTC
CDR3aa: CASSLRGYEQFF

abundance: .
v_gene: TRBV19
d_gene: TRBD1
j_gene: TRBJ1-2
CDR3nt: TGTGCCAGTAGTGACAGGGCGGCTGGCTACACCTTC
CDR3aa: CASSDRAAGYTF

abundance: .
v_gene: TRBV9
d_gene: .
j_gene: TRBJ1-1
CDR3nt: TGTGCCAGCAGCTCCGACGGAAGAGCGACAGGATACGATCGAGCTTTCTTT
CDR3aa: CASSSDGRATGYDRAFF